Below are 4 T cell receptor beta chains sequenced from a single sample in a study of blood T cell repertoires in COVID-19. Clones were read by immunoSEQ multiplex PCR, and TCRdb kept only the in-frame ones, dropping some. This sample has 260,000 or so clones; approximately 87% occur once, and the top ten carry around 7.8%. Sample: peripheral blood. The receptors stem from a human donor in a cohort sampled during active COVID-19.

The chain is built from TRBV19 and TRBJ1-3, with 10 bases aligning to TRBD1. Trimming cost V 3 bases and J 4 bases; bases outside gene matches: 6. Germline CDR1 is LNHDA and CDR2 is SQIVND (reference sequence). The CDR3 is made up of 16 amino acids. The CDR3 reads CASSMGTGVSGNTIYF. The CDR3 bases are TGTGCCAGTAGTATGGGGACAGGGGTTTCAGGAAACACCATATATTTT.

This clone was observed a single time. This chain connects TRBV27 to TRBJ2-1; 11 nucleotides align to TRBD1. Germline-derived CDR1 and CDR2 are MNHEY and SMNVEV (reference sequence). J was trimmed by 6 bases and V by 1 base; bases with no gene match: 5. The CDR3 has 16 amino acids. The CDR3 region has the DNA TGTGCCAGCAGTTTATATGGGACAGGGGGGGTCAATGAGCAGTTCTTC. This gives the protein CASSLYGTGGVNEQFF.

DNA of the CDR3: TGTGCCAGCAGCGTAGTAATGGGGGAGCTGTTTTTT. Amino acid sequence: CASSVVMGELFF. V and J are TRBV9 and TRBJ2-2, with D uncertain. CDR3 length: 12 amino acids. Looked up from germline, CDR1 is SGDLS and CDR2 is YYNGEE. Trimming removed 0 bases at V and 8 bases at J, with 5 bases between.

The chain uses TRBV7-2 and TRBJ1-1, with 8 bases matching TRBD1. V lost 1 base, J lost 4 bases, and 5 bases stayed unmatched. The CDR3 sequence is 15 residues long. Germline V gene lookup returns CDR1 SGHTA and CDR2 FQGNSA. CDR3 sequence (DNA): TGTGCCAGCAGCTTAGAGCAGGGGGCGATCACTGAAGCTTTCTTT. Its protein product is CASSLEQGAITEAFF.